Listed below are T cell receptor beta chains from one sample, sequenced in a study of blood T cells in healthy people across ages. One entry per CDR3 protein results from TCRdb running MiXCR on the 5' RACE reads. The profile shows over 950,000 distinct CDR3 sequences, approximately 50% of them singletons. Sequenced: blood. These TCRs come from a woman aged 60 to 75 in good health. The CDR3 runs from the conserved cysteine through the conserved F or W. A D gene is named only where the DNA matches it firmly. For some rows the clone size is stated as once, few or many, or as a class when expanded; others skip it.

d_call	v_call	cdr3_length	clone_size	j_call	cdr3_nt	cdr3_aa
-	TRBV6-6	15	few	TRBJ2-7	TGTGCCAGCAGTTACCAAGACAGACCCTCCTACGAGCAGTACTTC	CASSYQDRPSYEQYF
-	TRBV3-1	15	few	TRBJ2-7	TGTGCCAGCAGCCAAGAAGCTTCCTCGGGAGCCGAGCAGTACTTC	CASSQEASSGAEQYF
-	TRBV7-2	13	many	TRBJ1-2	TGTGCCAGCAGCTCCACAGGTTACTATGGCTACACCTTC	CASSSTGYYGYTF
-	TRBV20-1	12	few	TRBJ2-3	TGCAGTGGAAGTAGCGGCACAGATACGCAGTATTTT	CSGSSGTDTQYF
TRBD1	TRBV7-9	14	few	TRBJ2-5	TGTGCCAGCAGCTTAGTCAACAGGGGAGAGACCCAGTACTTC	CASSLVNRGETQYF
-	TRBV20-1	13	-	TRBJ1-5	TGCAGTGCTACCCTGGGAGGGACTCAGCCCCAGCATTTT	CSATLGGTQPQHF
-	TRBV12-3/TRBV12-4	16	-	TRBJ2-7	TGTGCCAGCAGTTTATACGTACGGGGGGCCTACAATGAGCAGTACTTC	CASSLYVRGAYNEQYF
TRBD1	TRBV28	13	-	TRBJ2-7	TGTGCCAGCAGAACAGGGGTAGACTACGAGCAGTACTTC	CASRTGVDYEQYF
-	TRBV7-2	17	once	TRBJ2-7	TGTGCCAGCAGCTTAGCGGCAGACAGTTCCGGACTCTACGAGCAGTACTTC	CASSLAADSSGLYEQYF
TRBD2	TRBV7-2	16	-	TRBJ2-5	TGTGCCAGCAGTCCTGAGCGGGCGAGCGGGGCGTACGGGCAGTACTTC	CASSPERASGAYGQYF
TRBD2	TRBV20-1	13	-	TRBJ2-7	TGCAGTGCCGAAGCGGGAGTCTCCTACGAGCAGTACTTC	CSAEAGVSYEQYF
TRBD2	TRBV6-1	18	-	TRBJ2-7	TGTGCCAGCAGTGTCCACGGTCTAGCGGGAGGGCCTCGTGGCGAGCAGTACTTC	CASSVHGLAGGPRGEQYF
TRBD2	TRBV3-1	17	-	TRBJ2-1	TGTGCCAGCAGCCCCGGACTAGCGGGAGACGTCTACAATGAGCAGTTCTTC	CASSPGLAGDVYNEQFF
-	TRBV24-1	16	-	TRBJ2-3	TGTGCCACCAGTGATCCGCGGTTACTAGGCACAGATACGCAGTATTTT	CATSDPRLLGTDTQYF
TRBD2	TRBV12-3/TRBV12-4	12	-	TRBJ2-4	TGTGCCAGCACGACCGGGGGGGCTAAGCAGTACTTC	CASTTGGAKQYF
TRBD1	TRBV12-3/TRBV12-4	15	-	TRBJ2-5	TGTGCCAGCAGTTTAGGGGACAGCTACCGGGAGACCCAGTACTTC	CASSLGDSYRETQYF
-	TRBV10-3	13	-	TRBJ2-2	TGTGCCATCAGTACAGGAAACACCGGGGAGCTGTTTTTT	CAISTGNTGELFF
-	TRBV3-1	14	-	TRBJ1-4	TGTGCCAGCAGCTCGTGGGGACCCGAAAACACACTGTTTTTT	CASSSWGPENTLFF
-	TRBV28	12	-	TRBJ2-7	TGTGCCAGCAGCTACAAACCGAACGAGCAGTACTTC	CASSYKPNEQYF
-	TRBV9	16	-	TRBJ2-5	TGTGCCAGCAGCGTAGGTCGGGAGTGGTTCCAAGAGACCCAGTACTTC	CASSVGREWFQETQYF
-	TRBV29-1	12	-	TRBJ1-5	TGCAGCGTTGGTCAGGTCAATCAGCCCCAGCATTTT	CSVGQVNQPQHF
-	TRBV6-5	16	-	TRBJ2-3	TGTGCCAGCAGCCGGGCCGGTGGGTCTCCATCCGATACGCAGTATTTT	CASSRAGGSPSDTQYF
TRBD2	TRBV2	15	few	TRBJ2-7	TGTGCCAGCCCCACGACCGCCCGACTAGCTAGTGAGCAGTACTTC	CASPTTARLASEQYF
-	TRBV3-1	13	few	TRBJ2-3	TGTGCCAGCAGCCGCGACTTCACAGATACGCAGTATTTT	CASSRDFTDTQYF
TRBD2	TRBV7-2	14	-	TRBJ2-4	TGTGCCAGCAGCCGACTAGCGGGAGGTTACATTCAGTACTTC	CASSRLAGGYIQYF
TRBD2	TRBV12-3/TRBV12-4	17	once	TRBJ2-3	TGTGCCAGCAGTTGGCTCCCGGGACTAGCCGGCACAGATACGCAGTATTTT	CASSWLPGLAGTDTQYF
-	TRBV18	14	-	TRBJ2-1	TGTGCCAGCTCACCCTGGACTAAGCAAAGTGAGCAGTTCTTC	CASSPWTKQSEQFF
-	TRBV7-2	15	-	TRBJ1-5	TGTGCCAGCAGCCAAACGAGGTCTTACAATCAGCCCCAGCATTTT	CASSQTRSYNQPQHF
-	TRBV6-6	14	-	TRBJ1-4	TGTGCCAGCAGTTACCTAGCGGCTAATGAAAAACTGTTTTTT	CASSYLAANEKLFF
TRBD2	TRBV12-3/TRBV12-4	13	few	TRBJ2-1	TGTGCCAGCAGTACGGGACTACTCGGGGAGCAGTTCTTC	CASSTGLLGEQFF
-	TRBV5-1	11	-	TRBJ2-1	TGCGCCTCCCATGGGCGCGAGGGGCAGTTCTTC	CASHGREGQFF
-	TRBV6-6	12	few	TRBJ2-3	TGTGCCAGCAGTTACTCCCCAGATACGCAGTATTTT	CASSYSPDTQYF
-	TRBV20-1	16	-	TRBJ2-6	TGCAGTGCTTTCGAGCAGGCCCACTCTGGGGCCAACGTCCCGACTTTC	CSAFEQAHSGANVPTF
TRBD2	TRBV7-2	17	-	TRBJ2-1	TGTGCCAGCAGCTTCGACCAGACTAGCGGGAGTTCCAATGAGCAGTTCTTC	CASSFDQTSGSSNEQFF
TRBD1	TRBV18	14	-	TRBJ2-5	TGTGCCAGCTCACCACAGGGGGCTAAGGAGACCCAGTACTTC	CASSPQGAKETQYF
-	TRBV4-1	16	-	TRBJ1-6	TGCGCCAGCAGCCAACAGGGTCTAAGCTATAATTCACCCCTCCACTTT	CASSQQGLSYNSPLHF
-	TRBV19	14	-	TRBJ2-7	TGTGCCAGTAGTCCCCGGGACGGCCACTACGAGCAGTACTTC	CASSPRDGHYEQYF
-	TRBV18	17	-	TRBJ1-5	TGTGCCAGCTCACCAGGGAAAGGACCCTATAGCAATCAGCCCCAGCATTTT	CASSPGKGPYSNQPQHF
-	TRBV30	15	-	TRBJ1-2	TGTGCCTGGAGTGTTGGAGGGTGGTATTTTTTTGGCTACACCTTC	CAWSVGGWYFFGYTF
TRBD1	TRBV29-1	13	few	TRBJ1-1	TGCAGCGCGGACAGGGCCCACGGGTCTGAAGCTTTCTTT	CSADRAHGSEAFF
TRBD2	TRBV7-9	15	once	TRBJ2-1	TGTGCCAGCAGCCGCAGCGGGAGCCCGCGGAATGAGCAGTTCTTC	CASSRSGSPRNEQFF
-	TRBV10-3	12	-	TRBJ2-1	TGTGCCATCTCGCAGGGAGGCAATGAGCAGTTCTTC	CAISQGGNEQFF
-	TRBV7-6	14	-	TRBJ1-4	TGTGCCAGCAGCTTGAGGGAGTCTAATGAAAAACTGTTTTTT	CASSLRESNEKLFF
-	TRBV5-1	14	once	TRBJ2-7	TGCGCCAGCAGCTGGGCAGGGGCGGCCTACGAGCAGTACTTC	CASSWAGAAYEQYF
TRBD1	TRBV6-6	13	once	TRBJ2-5	TGTGCCAGCAGGACAGGGAAAGATGGAGAGCAGTACTTC	CASRTGKDGEQYF